What follows are 27 T cell receptor beta chains derived from one specimen sequenced in a study of CD8 T cells in acute hepatitis C reinfection (dated by TCRdb to the early 2020s). Libraries were built with the immunoSEQ multiplex PCR assay. The table comes from immuneACCESS by way of TCRdb, which keeps in-frame sequences with V and J called. Part of the clones is missing from these tables; in studies checked, under half for an unresolved V gene and the rest for unknown reasons. The sample table lists about 38,000 clones, around nine tenths of them with a count of one. Of the sample, more than 0.4% falls within the top ten clones. The time point label corresponds to: naive CD8 control sorted from an acute-time-point sample. Sequenced input: naive CD8+ T cells from PBMCs. The sample's cell subset or site label, in plain terms: sorted total naive CD45RO-negative CD8+ T cells. The receptors were sampled from a man aged 30-40 years with chronic hepatitis C.

The chain employs TRBV5-4 and TRBJ2-5; 7 bases are a match to TRBD2. The CDR3 is 14 residues long. From germline, CDR1 is SGHNT and CDR2 YYREEE (reference sequence). Germline trimming cut 0 bases from V and 5 bases from J; bases unmatched to any gene: 4. In nucleotides, the CDR3 is TGTGCCAGCAGCTTGGTTTCCGGGGGGGAGACCCAGTACTTC. Translating gives CASSLVSGGETQYF.

The V and J genes are TRBV4-2 and TRBJ2-7; D unresolved. Trimming removed 0 bases from V and 7 bases from J, with 10 bases in between. The CDR3 contains 13 residues. Germline V gives CDR1 LGHNA, CDR2 YNFKEQ. Here the CDR3 reads CASSQDRRREQYF. The CDR3, as DNA: TGTGCCAGCAGCCAAGATAGAAGAAGAGAGCAGTACTTC.

The rearrangement joins TRBV19 to TRBJ1-5; the D is unclear. CDR1 and CDR2 (germline): LNHDA, SQIVND (reference sequence). CDR3 length: 17 amino acids. V was cut by 6 bases and J by 4 bases, with 22 bases left in between. CDR3 region: CASSLDWTAEGNQPQHF. CDR3 DNA: TGTGCCAGTAGCCTGGATTGGACGGCTGAGGGAAATCAGCCCCAGCATTTT.

The chain carries TRBV9 and TRBJ2-5; D is perhaps TRBD1 or TRBD2 (5 bases each). This CDR3 contains 13 residues. Per the germline V gene, CDR1 is SGDLS and CDR2 is YYNGEE. V was shortened by 0 bases and J by 9 bases, with 12 bases between the two germline ends. CDR3 region: CASSVGDDGAQYF. CDR3 DNA sequence: TGTGCCAGCAGCGTAGGGGACGACGGGGCCCAGTACTTC.

This chain connects TRBV30 to TRBJ1-6; D gene uncertain. Trimming pared 2 bases from V and 8 bases from J, leaving 16 bases between. This CDR3 is 15 amino acids long. Germline lookup yields CDR1 GTSNPN and CDR2 SVGIG (reference sequence). In DNA form, the CDR3 reads TGTGCCTGGAGTTGGGAAAACTACTCAGATTCACCCCTCCACTTT. It codes for CAWSWENYSDSPLHF.

This clone was seen more than once but under ten times. The rearrangement joins TRBV19 to TRBJ2-7; D not resolved. V lost 5 bases and J lost 2, with 10 bases in between. Germline loops: CDR1 LNHDA, CDR2 SQIVND (reference sequence). The CDR3 has 13 residues. The CDR3 DNA follows: TGTGCCAGTAGTGTTGTGGCTACCTACGAGCAGTACTTC. It codes for CASSVVATYEQYF.

This clone came up a few times. This sequence joins TRBV19 and TRBJ1-4; no firm D call. CDR3 length: 11 residues. Trimming removed 4 bases from V and 10 bases from J, with 7 bases in between. Germline assignment: CDR1 LNHDA and CDR2 SQIVND (reference sequence). Written as DNA, the CDR3 is TGTGCCAGTAGTAACAGCCTAAAACTGTTTTTT. Its protein is CASSNSLKLFF.

The V and J genes are TRBV27 and TRBJ2-7; 9 bases fit TRBD2. Germline loops: CDR1 MNHEY, CDR2 SMNVEV (reference sequence). After removal of 8 bases from V and 5 bases from J, the junction contained 7 bases not matched to a gene. The CDR3 has 13 amino acids. CDR3 coding DNA: TGTGCCAGCGCTAGCGGGACTGTGAACGAGCAGTACTTC. This encodes CASASGTVNEQYF.

This clone was found once. The rearrangement uses TRBV25-1 and TRBJ2-3; maybe TRBD1 (5 bases). The V end was cut by 1 base, the J end by 6 bases, with 5 bases between. There are 12 residues in the CDR3. Looked up from germline, CDR1 is MGHDK and CDR2 is SYGVNS. CDR3 bases: TGTGCCAGCAGTGAATGGGGCGATACGCAGTATTTT. Translating it yields CASSEWGDTQYF.

The chain uses TRBV27 and TRBJ2-7; D is undetermined. CDR1 MNHEY and CDR2 SMNVEV come from the germline V gene (reference sequence). Trimming took off 2 bases at V and 3 bases at J, with 11 bases between the two ends. CDR3 length: 14 amino acids. The CDR3 region has the DNA TGTGCCAGCAGTTTAGGTGGGCTCCACTACGAGCAGTACTTC. As protein: CASSLGGLHYEQYF.

The chain combines TRBV9 with TRBJ2-3, with 7 bases that match TRBD1. CDR3 length: 20 residues. The V gene end was trimmed by 4 bases and the J gene end by 8 bases; junction bases not matched to a gene: 28. In germline, CDR1 is SGDLS, CDR2 YYNGEE. In DNA form, the CDR3 reads TGTGCCAGCAGCCTACCGGGACAGAATGAGGGGCCCGAGACGAAAGGTACGCAGTATTTT. Encoded protein: CASSLPGQNEGPETKGTQYF.

The gene calls are TRBV2 and TRBJ2-7, with 11 bases identical to TRBD2. The CDR3 extends over 16 amino acids. In germline, CDR1 is SNHLY, CDR2 FYNNEI. Trimming took 0 bases from V and 0 from J; bases not matched to a gene: 1. CDR3 sequence (DNA): TGTGCCAGCAGTGAAGCACTAGCGGGAGCCTCCTACGAGCAGTACTTC. It translates to CASSEALAGASYEQYF.

The chain employs TRBV10-1 and TRBJ2-7; 9 bases are a match to TRBD1. V gave up 8 bases and J gave up 6 bases; unmatched junction bases: 8. Germline V gene sequence: CDR1 WNHNN, CDR2 SYGVQD (reference sequence). The CDR3 extends over 13 amino acids. CDR3 bases: TGCGCCAGCTCAAGGACAGGGGATGGCGAGCAGTACTTC. This gives the protein CASSRTGDGEQYF.

The CDR3 region is CASSLLDTGELFF. The CDR3 nucleotides read TGTGCCAGCAGTTTGCTAGACACCGGGGAGCTGTTTTTT. V gene TRBV5-4 combines with J gene TRBJ2-2; D is unclear. Trimming stripped 5 bases from V and 3 bases from J, with 8 bases between. Germline values: CDR1 SGHNT, CDR2 YYREEE (reference sequence). The CDR3 covers 13 residues.

Regarding this clone: One end of the junction does not line up with germline, which may come from a read error. The genes are TRBV7-9 and TRBJ1-2, with D hard to call. The CDR3 is 17 amino acids. The germline V gene encodes CDR1 SEHNR and CDR2 FQNEAQ (reference sequence). CDR3: CASSPPFGTSANYGYIF. In DNA form, the CDR3 reads TGTGCCAGCAGCCCCCCTTTTGGTACATCAGCTAACTATGGCTACATCTTC.

The chain joins TRBV27 to TRBJ2-2; TRBD2 aligns across 11 bases. Germline loops: CDR1 MNHEY, CDR2 SMNVEV (reference sequence). This CDR3 has 15 residues. J gave up 6 bases and V 3 bases, and 3 bases lay outside the gene matches. CDR3 DNA sequence: TGTGCCAGCAGTTTTGGTAGCGGGGGGGCCGGGGAGCTGTTTTTT. Amino acid sequence: CASSFGSGGAGELFF.

This chain connects TRBV6-7 to TRBJ1-5; 9 nucleotides match TRBD1. TRBV6-7 is known as an ORF, though its function is uncertain. V lost 6 bases and J lost 2; bases outside the gene matches: 23. This CDR3 region has 21 residues. The CDR3 loop is CASRPTGTGNTQWLGNQPQHF. In nucleotides, the CDR3 is TGTGCCAGCAGGCCTACCGGGACAGGGAATACGCAATGGCTGGGCAATCAGCCCCAGCATTTT.

The CDR3 here is CASSPEAGDANEQFF. CDR3 bases: TGCGCCAGCAGCCCAGAAGCGGGAGATGCCAATGAGCAGTTCTTC. The chain recombines TRBV5-1 with TRBJ2-1; 8 nucleotides agree with TRBD2. The germline V gene has CDR1 SGHRS and CDR2 YFSETQ. V was pared by 4 bases and J by 6 bases, with 9 bases of the junction left unmatched. The CDR3 loop spans 15 amino acids.

The count of this clone is one. V usage is TRBV4-1 and J usage is TRBJ2-3, with D uncertain. V was trimmed by 1 base and J by 12 bases, leaving 8 bases between them. Germline values: CDR1 MGHRA, CDR2 YSYEKL. This CDR3 comprises 11 residues. The DNA for the CDR3 is TGCGCCAGCAGCCAAGGCACCAGTCAGTATTTT. Translated, it gives CASSQGTSQYF.

The rearrangement joins TRBV4-3 to TRBJ2-5; D remains ambiguous. The CDR3 is made up of 13 amino acids. Trimming stripped 3 bases from V and 1 base from J, with 6 bases between. Germline lookup yields CDR1 LGHNA and CDR2 YSLEER. This CDR3 reads CASSQAIQETQYF. The DNA for the CDR3 is TGCGCCAGCAGCCAGGCCATCCAAGAGACCCAGTACTTC.

The genes are TRBV5-1 and TRBJ2-3; the match to TRBD1 covers 7 bases. CDR1 and CDR2 (germline): SGHRS, YFSETQ. The length of the CDR3 is 16 residues. Germline trimming cut 4 bases from V and 4 bases from J; bases unmatched to any gene: 12. The CDR3 loop is CASSPEPTGDPDTQYF. The CDR3 region has the DNA TGCGCCAGCAGCCCGGAACCTACAGGGGATCCAGATACGCAGTATTTT.

The rearrangement joins TRBV27 to TRBJ2-2; unclear D gene. This CDR3 region has 13 residues. The V gene lost 3 bases and the J gene lost 5 bases, with 7 bases spanning the gap. Per the germline V gene, CDR1 is MNHEY and CDR2 is SMNVEV (reference sequence). DNA for the CDR3: TGTGCCAGCAGTTTCCATAGGACCGGGGAGCTGTTTTTT. Encoded protein: CASSFHRTGELFF.

The J gene is TRBJ1-1, the V gene TRBV6-1; D is ambiguous. Looked up from germline, CDR1 is MNHNS and CDR2 is SASEGT. V dropped 5 bases and J dropped 1 base, with 5 bases sitting between them. The CDR3 has 12 residues. The CDR3 DNA is TGTGCCAGCAGTTCAGGGAACACTGAAGCTTTCTTT. It is translated as CASSSGNTEAFF.

V and J are TRBV7-3 and TRBJ2-3; D possibly corresponds to TRBD2 (6 bases). This CDR3 region has 14 residues. Trimming cost V 2 bases and J 3 bases, with 9 bases left between them. The germline gives CDR1 SGHTA, CDR2 FQGTGA. CDR3 amino acids: CASSLGGATDTQYF. In DNA form, the CDR3 reads TGTGCCAGCAGCTTAGGAGGGGCTACAGATACGCAGTATTTT.

In its sample, this clone was seen a few times. This chain joins TRBV2 and TRBJ1-4, with D maybe TRBD1 (5 bases). Trimming shortened V by 2 bases and J by 13 bases, and 11 bases separated the two germline ends. The germline V gene encodes CDR1 SNHLY and CDR2 FYNNEI. The CDR3 is 12 amino acids. As DNA, the CDR3 is TGTGCCAGCAGTGAACAGGGTTTTGGACTGTTTTTT. It encodes CASSEQGFGLFF.

The chain links TRBV19 to TRBJ2-1; 9 bases are a match to TRBD2. Trimming cost V 3 bases and J 6 bases; bases outside gene matches: 3. The CDR3 sequence is 14 residues long. Germline CDR1 reads LNHDA; CDR2 reads SQIVND (reference sequence). CDR3: CASSIAGGVNEQFF. The CDR3 DNA is TGTGCCAGTAGTATTGCGGGAGGGGTCAATGAGCAGTTCTTC.

V and J are TRBV11-2 and TRBJ1-1, with D tentatively TRBD1 (5 bases). CDR3 length: 14 residues. Deletions cut 5 bases from V and 7 bases from J, with 17 bases between. CDR1 is SGHAT, CDR2 FQNNGV, per germline. CDR3 amino acids: CASSPRLGTFEAFF. CDR3 bases: TGTGCCAGCAGCCCCCGCCTAGGGACGTTTGAAGCTTTCTTT.